The 9 T cell receptor beta chains listed next were all sequenced from one sample in a study of cytomegalovirus exposure and HLA in healthy donors. Vbeta (60) and Jbeta (13) primers were used in the PCR. The repertoire was sequenced with immunoSEQ multiplex PCR; TCRdb's copy has only in-frame clones and lacks some. The profile shows some 100,000 clones, 81% of them singletons. The sequenced material came from PBMCs. All receptors come from a girl between 2 and 10 years old in good health and CMV-seropositive.

The genes are TRBV28 and TRBJ2-7; tentative D call: TRBD2 (6 bases). The CDR3 runs to 15 residues. The V gene lost 4 bases and the J gene lost 3 bases, with 16 bases spanning the gap. Germline lookup yields CDR1 MDHEN and CDR2 SYDVKM. The CDR3 reads CASSSAAGSVYEQYF. As DNA, the CDR3 is TGTGCCAGCAGTTCCGCCGCGGGGTCGGTCTACGAGCAGTACTTC.

The rearrangement uses TRBV7-9 and TRBJ2-3; D unresolved. The CDR3 consists of 11 residues. The V gene lost 1 base and the J gene lost 10 bases, with 6 bases spanning the gap. Germline values: CDR1 SEHNR, CDR2 FQNEAQ (reference sequence). In DNA form, the CDR3 reads TGTGCCAGCAGCTTAGGCGACTCGCAGTATTTT. As protein: CASSLGDSQYF.

The chain recombines TRBV6-5 with TRBJ2-3; 16 nucleotides align to TRBD2. The CDR3 is 16 amino acids. Germline V gene data show CDR1 as MNHEY and CDR2 as SVGAGI. V gave up 4 bases and J gave up 6 bases; unmatched junction bases: 4. CDR3 nucleotide sequence: TGTGCCAGCAGTTCGGGACTAGCGGGAGGGCCGGATACGCAGTATTTT. Translation gives CASSSGLAGGPDTQYF.

The chain links TRBV5-4 to TRBJ2-7, with 11 positions matching TRBD2. CDR3 length equals 15 residues. J gave up 6 bases and V 0 bases, and 5 bases lay outside the gene matches. Germline CDR1 reads SGHNT; CDR2 reads YYREEE (reference sequence). DNA for the CDR3: TGTGCCAGCAGCTTGGCCATTAGCGGGAGGGGCGAGCAGTACTTC. It codes for CASSLAISGRGEQYF.

This sequence joins TRBV29-1 and TRBJ1-2, with 9 bases fitting TRBD1. Germline CDR1 reads SQVTM; CDR2 reads ANQGSEA. The CDR3 totals 11 residues. V shed 6 bases and J 8 bases; nucleotides not matched to a gene: 4. The DNA for the CDR3 is TGCAGCGTCGGGGACAGGGTCGGCTACACCTTC. Translated, it gives CSVGDRVGYTF.

V is TRBV7-9 and J is TRBJ1-2; D might be TRBD1 (5 bases). Looked up from germline, CDR1 is SEHNR and CDR2 is FQNEAQ (reference sequence). The CDR3 contains 12 residues. Trimming took off 5 bases at V and 4 bases at J, with 8 bases between the two ends. The CDR3 nucleotides are TGTGCCAGCAGCGCAGGGATCTATGGCTACACCTTC. Translated: CASSAGIYGYTF.

This clone was detected only a few times. The chain combines TRBV28 with TRBJ1-5; TRBD1 aligns across 10 bases. J gave up 2 bases and V 5 bases, and 9 bases lay outside the gene matches. The CDR3 runs 17 residues. CDR1 and CDR2 from the germline V gene are MDHEN and SYDVKM. This CDR3 reads CASSGPGTGAGNQPQHF. The CDR3 DNA follows: TGTGCCAGCAGTGGTCCCGGGACAGGGGCCGGCAATCAGCCCCAGCATTTT.

This rearrangement joins TRBV30 to TRBJ2-3, with 10 bases fitting TRBD2. V lost 0 bases and J lost 4; bases outside the gene matches: 10. The length of the CDR3 is 17 residues. In germline, CDR1 is GTSNPN, CDR2 SVGIG (reference sequence). In nucleotides, the CDR3 is TGTGCCTGGAGTGTAAGGTGGTCTAGCGGGAGTTCAGATACGCAGTATTTT. Encoded protein: CAWSVRWSSGSSDTQYF.

The genes are TRBV9 and TRBJ2-1; a weak D match, TRBD1 (6 bases). Germline V gene lookup returns CDR1 SGDLS and CDR2 YYNGEE. The CDR3 is 18 amino acids. V was shortened by 0 bases and J by 6 bases, with 22 bases between the two germline ends. CDR3 residues: CASSVAKSTGPGVNEQFF. As DNA, the CDR3 is TGTGCCAGCAGCGTAGCTAAGTCGACGGGCCCAGGGGTCAATGAGCAGTTCTTC.